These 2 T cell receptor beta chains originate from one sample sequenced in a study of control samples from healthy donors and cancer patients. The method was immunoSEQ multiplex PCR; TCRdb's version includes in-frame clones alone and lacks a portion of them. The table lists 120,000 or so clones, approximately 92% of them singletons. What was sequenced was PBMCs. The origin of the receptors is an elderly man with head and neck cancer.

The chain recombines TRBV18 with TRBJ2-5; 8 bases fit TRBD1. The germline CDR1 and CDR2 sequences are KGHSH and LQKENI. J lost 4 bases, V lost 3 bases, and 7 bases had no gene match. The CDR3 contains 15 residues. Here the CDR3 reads CASSPNRGDGETQYF. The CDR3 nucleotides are TGTGCCAGCTCACCGAACAGGGGGGATGGAGAGACCCAGTACTTC.

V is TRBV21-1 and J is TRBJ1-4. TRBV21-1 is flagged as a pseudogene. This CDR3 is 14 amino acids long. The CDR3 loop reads CASSKSISPGTEFF. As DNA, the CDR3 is TGTGCCAGCAGCAAATCTATCTCCCCAGGGACCGAATTTTTT.